The 16 T cell receptor beta chains in this list originate from one sample, sequenced in a study of T cell repertoires in cytomegalovirus infection. TCRdb reanalysed the reads using MiXCR and keeps one entry per CDR3 protein. There are 200,000 or so distinct CDR3 sequences in the sample; around two fifths occur only once, and approximately 59% lies in the top ten. These TCRs are of unknown antigen specificity. The sequencing used CD8+ T cells from cultured PBMCs, collected from culture after CMV antigen stimulation. Source of these receptors: a human donor in good health (CMV status not recorded). Some clones in this sample may be carry-over from other donors' samples.

The chain has TRBV7-4 and TRBJ2-7; D remains unclear. The germline V gene encodes CDR1 SGHVT and CDR2 SQSDAQ. Between the trimmed V and J ends, which lost 2 bases and 0 bases, there was a span of 8 bases. The CDR3 totals 14 residues. The CDR3 is CASSLSQSSYEQYF. CDR3 in DNA: TGTGCCAGCAGCTTAAGCCAGAGCTCCTACGAGCAGTACTTC. The variable domain in full, with the rest retrieved from reference TRBV7-4 and TRBJ2-7, is GAGVSQSPRYKVAKRGRDVALRCDSISGHVTLYWYRQTLGQGSEVLTYSQSDAQRDKSGRPSGRFSAERPERSVSTLKIQRTEQGDSAVYLCASSLSQSSYEQYFGPGTRLTVT.

The CDR3 here is CASRGQGRYTDTQYF. DNA of the CDR3: TGTGCCAGCAGGGGACAGGGCCGATATACAGATACGCAGTATTTT. V usage is TRBV28 and J usage is TRBJ2-3, with TRBD1 matching 9 bases. The CDR3 has 15 residues. V dropped 6 bases and J dropped 3; count of bases not matched to a gene: 7. The germline CDR1 and CDR2 sequences are MDHEN and SYDVKM.

This clonotype was counted between two and nine times. V is TRBV6-6 and J is TRBJ2-2, with 15 bases identical to TRBD2. CDR1 is MNHNY, CDR2 SVGAGI, per germline (reference sequence). With 4 bases clipped from V and 4 bases from J, the junction kept 7 bases outside the gene matches. The CDR3 is 18 amino acids. The CDR3 nucleotides are TGTGCCAGCAGTTCCGGGACTAGCGGGGGGACCCTCACCGGGGAGCTGTTTTTT. Encoded protein: CASSSGTSGGTLTGELFF.

This clonotype was observed a few times. The chain couples TRBV6-2 or TRBV6-3 to TRBJ2-7; D is uncertain. The CDR3 extends over 13 amino acids. The V gene's germline CDR1 is MNHEY and CDR2 SVGEGT. The V gene lost 0 bases and the J gene lost 2 bases, with 5 bases spanning the gap. In DNA, the CDR3 is TGTGCCAGCAGTTACTCGAACGCCTACGAGCAGTACTTC. This codes for CASSYSNAYEQYF.

This clonotype was counted between two and nine times. The chain links TRBV7-9 to TRBJ1-5, with D unclear. Germline values: CDR1 SEHNR, CDR2 FQNEAQ (reference sequence). The CDR3 has 14 amino acids. The ends were cut back, 1 base at V and 0 bases at J, with 4 bases in the middle. The CDR3 sequence is CASSLGNSNQPQHF. CDR3 sequence (DNA): TGTGCCAGCAGCTTAGGTAATAGCAATCAGCCCCAGCATTTT. The variable domain in full, with the rest retrieved from reference TRBV7-9 and TRBJ1-5, is DTGVSQNPRHKITKRGQNVTFRCDPISEHNRLYWYRQTLGQGPEFLTYFQNEAQLEKSRLLSDRFSAERPKGSFSTLEIQRTEQGDSAMYLCASSLGNSNQPQHFGDGTRLSIL.

The V and J genes are TRBV7-9 and TRBJ1-1; D ambiguous. Germline CDR1 is SEHNR and CDR2 is FQNEAQ (reference sequence). V was clipped by 5 bases and J by 1 base, with 11 bases between them. The CDR3 has 14 amino acids. The CDR3 coding sequence is TGTGCCAGCAGCGGGCGGTCGGCGAACACTGAAGCTTTCTTT. Translating it yields CASSGRSANTEAFF. Complete variable domain (other parts from reference TRBV7-9 and TRBJ1-1): DTGVSQNPRHKITKRGQNVTFRCDPISEHNRLYWYRQTLGQGPEFLTYFQNEAQLEKSRLLSDRFSAERPKGSFSTLEIQRTEQGDSAMYLCASSGRSANTEAFFGQGTRLTVV.

This clonotype was found a few times. The rearrangement uses TRBV15 and TRBJ1-5; D is uncertain. Trimming removed 0 bases at V and 2 bases at J, with 8 bases between. The CDR3 is made up of 15 amino acids. The germline gives CDR1 LNHNV, CDR2 YYDKDF (reference sequence). DNA for the CDR3: TGTGCCACCAGCAGAGAAGGGTGGGGCAATCAGCCCCAGCATTTT. Translation: CATSREGWGNQPQHF.

This chain joins TRBV7-9 and TRBJ2-5, with TRBD2 as a possible D gene (5 bases). The CDR3 sequence is 14 residues long. The germline CDR1 and CDR2 sequences are SEHNR and FQNEAQ (reference sequence). Trimming cost V 0 bases and J 6 bases, with 11 bases left between them. The CDR3, as DNA: TGTGCCAGCAGCTTAGCGCGTGGGAGACAGACCCAGTACTTC. Its protein is CASSLARGRQTQYF.

Comment on this clonotype: One junction end does not reproduce the germline sequence, and a read error may be involved. The CDR3: CASSQGGSGGAGETQYF. The CDR3 nucleotides read TGTGCCAGCAGCCAAGGAGGTAGCGGGGGGGCCGGGGAGACCCAGTACTTC. The chain joins TRBV4-1 to TRBJ2-5; TRBD2 matches at 11 bases. CDR1 is MGHRA and CDR2 is YSYEKL in the germline V gene. This CDR3 region has 17 residues.

This clonotype came up a few times. The rearrangement uses TRBV19 and TRBJ2-7; 7 positions match TRBD1. Germline values: CDR1 LNHDA, CDR2 SQIVND (reference sequence). This CDR3 is built from 15 residues. V lost 3 bases, J lost 3 bases, and 8 bases stayed unmatched. CDR3 loop: CASSIPGQSYYEQYF. CDR3 nucleotides: TGTGCCAGTAGTATCCCGGGACAGAGTTACTACGAGCAGTACTTC.

The rearrangement uses TRBV3-1 and TRBJ2-2; no reliable D call. V was pared by 4 bases and J by 4 bases, with 10 bases between. The CDR3 totals 14 residues. Germline V gene sequence: CDR1 LGHDT, CDR2 YNNKEL (reference sequence). The chain's CDR3 is CASSPRSVTGELFF. CDR3 DNA sequence: TGTGCCAGCAGCCCCCGCTCGGTCACCGGGGAGCTGTTTTTT.

The chain uses TRBV27 and TRBJ1-2; D uncertain. Looked up from germline, CDR1 is MNHEY and CDR2 is SMNVEV (reference sequence). This CDR3 region has 13 residues. Deletions cut 0 bases from V and 6 bases from J, with 8 bases between. DNA of the CDR3: TGTGCCAGCAGTTTATCAGAGACGGATGGCTACACCTTC. Translated, it gives CASSLSETDGYTF.

The chain links TRBV5-4 to TRBJ2-7; D is uncertain. Trimming pared 0 bases from V and 6 bases from J, leaving 13 bases between. This CDR3 is built from 14 residues. The germline V gene encodes CDR1 SGHNT and CDR2 YYREEE (reference sequence). CDR3 protein: CASSLARLPSEQYF. In nucleotides, the CDR3 is TGTGCCAGCAGCTTGGCCAGACTTCCTTCCGAGCAGTACTTC.

This sequence joins TRBV20-1 and TRBJ2-1; 10 bases match TRBD2. The junction had 4 bases not matched to a gene; V was cut back by 0 bases and J by 5 bases. This CDR3 has 15 amino acids. CDR1 is DFQATT, CDR2 SNEGSKA, per germline (reference sequence). The CDR3 here is CSARDDLAGDNEQFF. CDR3 sequence (DNA): TGCAGTGCTAGAGATGATCTAGCGGGGGACAATGAGCAGTTCTTC.

This clonotype was counted many times. The CDR3 bases are TGTGCCAGCTCCCGGGACAGGGGCTCCTATAATTCACCCCTCCACTTT. Amino acid sequence: CASSRDRGSYNSPLHF. V usage is TRBV18 and J usage is TRBJ1-6; TRBD1 aligns across 10 bases. The CDR3 has 16 amino acids. V lost 6 bases, J lost 0 bases, and 2 bases stayed unmatched. The germline V gene has CDR1 KGHSH and CDR2 LQKENI.

This clonotype has only a few counts. The rearrangement joins TRBV7-8 to TRBJ2-7, with 8 bases aligning to TRBD2. Germline V gene sequence: CDR1 SGHVS, CDR2 FQNEAQ. The CDR3 contains 15 residues. Germline trimming cut 2 bases from V and 5 bases from J; bases unmatched to any gene: 8. The chain's CDR3 is CASSLTGLAADEQYF. CDR3 nucleotides: TGTGCCAGCAGCTTAACCGGACTAGCCGCGGACGAGCAGTACTTC.